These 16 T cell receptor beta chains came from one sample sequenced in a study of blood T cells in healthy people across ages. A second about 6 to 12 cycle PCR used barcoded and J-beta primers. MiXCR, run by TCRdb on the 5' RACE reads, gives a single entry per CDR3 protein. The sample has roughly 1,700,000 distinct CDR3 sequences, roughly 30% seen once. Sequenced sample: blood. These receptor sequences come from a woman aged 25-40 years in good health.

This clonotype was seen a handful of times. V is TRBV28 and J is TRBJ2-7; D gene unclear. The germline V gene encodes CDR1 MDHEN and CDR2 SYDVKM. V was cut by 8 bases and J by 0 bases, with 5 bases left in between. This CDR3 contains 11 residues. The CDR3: CASGVSYEQYF. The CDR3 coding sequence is TGTGCCAGCGGGGTCTCCTACGAGCAGTACTTC.

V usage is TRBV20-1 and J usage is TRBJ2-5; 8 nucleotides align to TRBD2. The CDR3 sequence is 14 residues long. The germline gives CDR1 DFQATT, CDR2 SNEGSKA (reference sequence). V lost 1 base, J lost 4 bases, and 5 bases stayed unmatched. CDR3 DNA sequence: TGCAGTGCTAGAGGCGGGAGCGGGGGAGAGACCCAGTACTTC. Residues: CSARGGSGGETQYF.

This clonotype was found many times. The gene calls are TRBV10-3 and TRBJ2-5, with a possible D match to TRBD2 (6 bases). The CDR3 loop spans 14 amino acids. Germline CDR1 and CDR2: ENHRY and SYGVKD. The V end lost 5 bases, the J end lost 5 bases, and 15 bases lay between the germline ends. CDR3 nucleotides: TGTGCCATCAGTCCCGGGGACTTAGCGGAGACCCAGTACTTC. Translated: CAISPGDLAETQYF.

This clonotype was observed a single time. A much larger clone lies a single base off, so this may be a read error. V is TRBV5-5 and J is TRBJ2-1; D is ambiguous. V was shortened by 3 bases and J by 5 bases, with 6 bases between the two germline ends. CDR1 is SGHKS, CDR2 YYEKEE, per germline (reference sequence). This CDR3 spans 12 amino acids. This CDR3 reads CASSCGDNEQFF. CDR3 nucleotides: TGTGCCAGCAGCTGTGGGGACAATGAGCAGTTCTTC.

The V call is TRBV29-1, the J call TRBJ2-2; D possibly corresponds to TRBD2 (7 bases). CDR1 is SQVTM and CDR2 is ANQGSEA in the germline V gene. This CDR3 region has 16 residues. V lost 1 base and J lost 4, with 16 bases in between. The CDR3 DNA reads TGCAGCGTTGAAGGCCCCGGGGGGCATACCACCGGGGAGCTGTTTTTT. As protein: CSVEGPGGHTTGELFF.

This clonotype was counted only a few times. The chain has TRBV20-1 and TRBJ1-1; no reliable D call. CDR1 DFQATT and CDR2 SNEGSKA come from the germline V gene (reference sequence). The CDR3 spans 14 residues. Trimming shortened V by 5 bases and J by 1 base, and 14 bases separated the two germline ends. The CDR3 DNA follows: TGCAGTGCTGGAGGAACACAGAAGAACACTGAAGCTTTCTTT. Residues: CSAGGTQKNTEAFF.

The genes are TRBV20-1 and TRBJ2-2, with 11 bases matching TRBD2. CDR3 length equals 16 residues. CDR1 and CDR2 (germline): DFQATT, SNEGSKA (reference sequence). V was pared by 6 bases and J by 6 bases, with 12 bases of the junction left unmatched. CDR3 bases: TGCAGTGCCTTTAATAGACTAGCGGGATTGGCCGGGGAGCTGTTTTTT. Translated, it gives CSAFNRLAGLAGELFF.

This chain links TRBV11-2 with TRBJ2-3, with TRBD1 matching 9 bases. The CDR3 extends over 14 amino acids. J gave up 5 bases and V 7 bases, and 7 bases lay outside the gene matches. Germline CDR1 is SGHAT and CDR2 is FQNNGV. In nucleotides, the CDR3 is TGTGCCAGCATCTTGGACAGGGGATTAGATACGCAGTATTTT. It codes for CASILDRGLDTQYF.

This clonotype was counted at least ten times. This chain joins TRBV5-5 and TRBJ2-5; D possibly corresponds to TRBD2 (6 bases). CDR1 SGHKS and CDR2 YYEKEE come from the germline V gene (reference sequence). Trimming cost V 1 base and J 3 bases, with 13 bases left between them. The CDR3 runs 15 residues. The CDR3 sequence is CASSLRLAIKETQYF. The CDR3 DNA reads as TGTGCCAGCAGCTTGCGCCTAGCGATTAAAGAGACCCAGTACTTC.

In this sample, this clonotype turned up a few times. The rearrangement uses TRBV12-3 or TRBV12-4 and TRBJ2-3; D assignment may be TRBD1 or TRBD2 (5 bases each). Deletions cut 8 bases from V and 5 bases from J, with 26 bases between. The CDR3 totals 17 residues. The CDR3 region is CASGLAEGESWVDTQYF. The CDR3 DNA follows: TGTGCCAGCGGATTGGCTGAAGGGGAGTCTTGGGTAGATACGCAGTATTTT.

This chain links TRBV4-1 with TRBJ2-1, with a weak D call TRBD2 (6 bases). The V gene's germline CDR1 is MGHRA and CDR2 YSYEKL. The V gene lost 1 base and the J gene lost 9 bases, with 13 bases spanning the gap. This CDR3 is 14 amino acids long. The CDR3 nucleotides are TGCGCCAGCAGCCAAGGTGAGGGAGGAAGTGAGCAGTTCTTC. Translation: CASSQGEGGSEQFF.

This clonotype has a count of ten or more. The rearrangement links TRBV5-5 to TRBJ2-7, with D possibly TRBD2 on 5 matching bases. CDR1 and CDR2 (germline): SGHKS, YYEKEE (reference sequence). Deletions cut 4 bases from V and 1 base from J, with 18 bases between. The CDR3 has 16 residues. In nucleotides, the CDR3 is TGTGCCAGCAGCGAGGAAGTGATAGCGAGATCCTACGAGCAGTACTTC. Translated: CASSEEVIARSYEQYF.

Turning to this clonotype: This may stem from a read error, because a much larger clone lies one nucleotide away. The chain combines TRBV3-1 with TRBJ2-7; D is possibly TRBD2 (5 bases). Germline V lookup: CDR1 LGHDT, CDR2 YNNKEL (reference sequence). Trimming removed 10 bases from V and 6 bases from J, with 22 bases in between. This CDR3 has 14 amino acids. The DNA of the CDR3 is TGTGCCAACAGTCAAAACGGGGTAGGGAGCGAGCAGTACTTC. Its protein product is CANSQNGVGSEQYF.

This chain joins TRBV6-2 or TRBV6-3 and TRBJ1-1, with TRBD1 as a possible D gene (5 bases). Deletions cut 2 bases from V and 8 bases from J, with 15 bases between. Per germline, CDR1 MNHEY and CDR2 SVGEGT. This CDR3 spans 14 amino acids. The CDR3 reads CASSYEQAPAEAFF. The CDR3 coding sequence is TGTGCCAGCAGTTACGAACAGGCCCCAGCCGAAGCTTTCTTT.

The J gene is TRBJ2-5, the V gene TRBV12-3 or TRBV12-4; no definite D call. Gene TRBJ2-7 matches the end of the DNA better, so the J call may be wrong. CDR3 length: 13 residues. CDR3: CASSLAALTEQYF. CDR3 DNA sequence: TGTGCCAGCAGTTTAGCGGCTCTCACCGAGCAGTACTTC.

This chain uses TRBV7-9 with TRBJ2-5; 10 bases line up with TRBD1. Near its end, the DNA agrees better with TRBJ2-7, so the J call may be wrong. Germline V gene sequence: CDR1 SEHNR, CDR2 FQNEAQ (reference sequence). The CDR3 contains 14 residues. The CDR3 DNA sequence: TGTGCCAGCCTAAGGACAGGGGGTAATAGCGAGCAGTACTTC. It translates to CASLRTGGNSEQYF.